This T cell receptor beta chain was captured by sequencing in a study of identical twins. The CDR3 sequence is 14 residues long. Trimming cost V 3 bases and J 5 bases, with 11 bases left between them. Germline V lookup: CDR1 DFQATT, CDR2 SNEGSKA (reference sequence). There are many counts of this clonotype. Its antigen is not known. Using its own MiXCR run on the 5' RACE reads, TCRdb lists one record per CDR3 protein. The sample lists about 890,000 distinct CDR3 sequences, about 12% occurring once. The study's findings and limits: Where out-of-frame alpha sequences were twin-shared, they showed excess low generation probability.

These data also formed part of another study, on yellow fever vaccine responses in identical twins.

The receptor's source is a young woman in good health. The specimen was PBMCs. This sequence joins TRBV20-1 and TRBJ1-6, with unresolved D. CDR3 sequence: CSASAGLDNSPLHF. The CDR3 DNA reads TGCAGTGCTAGTGCGGGATTGGATAATTCACCCCTCCACTTT.